This T cell receptor (beta chain) was sequenced during a study of blood T cell repertoires in COVID-19. Germline values: CDR1 SGDLS, CDR2 YYNGEE. The CDR3 totals 15 residues. V was cut by 4 bases and J by 2 bases, with 16 bases left in between. Data came from immunoSEQ multiplex PCR; TCRdb stores just in-frame clones and leaves some out. The sample lists about 180,000 clones; about nine tenths were seen once. This TCR was recovered from a young man who had recovered from COVID-19. The chain has TRBV9 and TRBJ2-7; weak D call: TRBD1 (7 bases). Sequenced sample: peripheral blood. CDR3 in amino acids: CASSPSEGAPYEQYF. The CDR3 nucleotides read TGTGCCAGCAGCCCCTCGGAGGGGGCGCCCTACGAGCAGTACTTC.